This TCR beta chain was found in a study of CD4 T cells in relation to SARS-CoV-2 and coronaviruses. Findings of the study overall: Compared with monoreactive clones, crossreactive clones showed significantly weaker SARS-CoV-2 expansion.

Sequencing used immunoSEQ multiplex PCR; TCRdb keeps in-frame clones, though not all of them. There are roughly 30,000 clones in the sample; roughly 80% occur only once, and 20% lies in the top ten. The CDR3 contains 13 residues. The V gene lost 4 bases and the J gene lost 3 bases, with 12 bases spanning the gap. Germline V gene data show CDR1 as GTSNPN and CDR2 as SVGIG (reference sequence). The table lists this clone with a count of one. What it binds is not known. Unexposed donor CD4+ T cells date from about 2011-2018, before the COVID-19 pandemic. CD4+ T cells were isolated from the cells after 10 days of culture.

The source material was CD4+ T cells from PBMCs, cultured in vitro. The sequence came from a human donor in good health. The chain employs TRBV30 and TRBJ1-1; D perhaps matches TRBD1 (6 bases). For the CDR3, the DNA is TGTGCCTGGAAAGGGGGGCGTCACACTGAAGCTTTCTTT. Translated: CAWKGGRHTEAFF.